This note documents a single T cell receptor beta chain sequence. This clonotype appeared many times. The antigen it binds to is not known. No per-base quality is available; no much larger clone lies one base away. Taken from the germline V gene (reference sequence), the CDR1 and CDR2 loops are MNHEY and SMNVEV. V is shortened by 5 bases, J by 11 bases, and the region joining them spans 18 bases. Including cysteine and phenylalanine, the CDR3 has 13 amino acids. The retained sequence is limited to the CDR3, 39 bases, with the frame set at the first base. This entry is derived from a study of T cell repertoires in cytomegalovirus infection (dated by TCRdb to about 2019). Some background on the complete study: The HLA type of each donor mattered for the analysis, because public TCR beta signatures pointed to carriage of CMV infection along with the matching HLA type.

Study-wide findings and limitations: The ex vivo response was dominated by HLA-C-restricted CMV-specific TCR beta clonotypes, and the single most frequent clonotype in two of eight donors was supplied by these HLA-C-restricted clonotypes. In both this cohort and an independent approximately 350-donor cohort, the cumulative frequency of public TCR beta family members distinguished carriers of CMV infection plus the relevant HLA type.

Instrument on record: Illumina HiSeq 1500. TCRdb itself trimmed the public reads at Q25 with fastp, ran MiXCR and retained productive beta chains. Here each entry gathers all rows of one CDR3 protein and keeps the most common genes and DNA. The sample yields almost 550,000 distinct CDR3 sequences; 15% to 20% were counted once. The top ten clonotypes cover 20% to 30% of the sample. Sequencing was performed on CD8+ T cells from PBMCs. The rearrangement combines TRBV27 with TRBJ1-1; a weak D assignment points to TRBD1 (5 bases agree). The source of this sequence is a human donor in good health (CMV status not recorded). Some clones in this sample may be carry-over from other donors' samples. The CDR3 reads CASSRDDRRGAFF. The DNA is TGTGCCAGCAGTCGGGACGACCGGCGAGGGGCTTTCTTT.